Following are 6 T cell receptor beta chains from one sample sequenced in a study of long-term antiretroviral therapy in people with HIV. Survey-level resolution applied to immunoSEQ assay v3.0. The protocol was immunoSEQ multiplex PCR, while the TCRdb copy is restricted to in-frame clones and leaves out a portion. The profile shows under 35,000 clones, about 96% of them singletons. The source was unsorted PBMCs, collected 6.5 to 6.6 years after starting antiretroviral therapy. The receptors come from a man aged 25-40 years with HIV.

This chain connects TRBV5-1 to TRBJ2-2, with 9 bases fitting TRBD1. From germline, CDR1 is SGHRS and CDR2 YFSETQ. The CDR3 covers 16 residues. V gave up 4 bases and J gave up 0 bases; unmatched junction bases: 4. CDR3 loop: CASSLWTGANTGELFF. As DNA, the CDR3 is TGCGCCAGCAGCCTCTGGACAGGGGCGAACACCGGGGAGCTGTTTTTT. Full variable domain (rest looked up from reference TRBV5-1 and TRBJ2-2): KAGVTQTPRYLIKTRGQQVTLSCSPISGHRSVSWYQQTPGQGLQFLFEYFSETQRNKGNFPGRFSGRQFSNSRSEMNVSTLELGDSALYLCASSLWTGANTGELFFGEGSRLTVL.

The rearrangement links TRBV19 to TRBJ1-5; D gene ambiguous. The CDR3 loop spans 15 amino acids. V lost 3 bases and J 11 bases, leaving 20 bases between the germline ends. Germline V CDR1 and CDR2: LNHDA, SQIVND (reference sequence). The CDR3 sequence is CASSIPQEGNWAQHF. In DNA form, the CDR3 reads TGTGCCAGTAGTATTCCCCAGGAGGGAAACTGGGCCCAGCATTTT.

V usage is TRBV6-1 and J usage is TRBJ2-1; the D is unclear. Between the trimmed V and J ends, which lost 7 bases and 6 bases, there was a span of 13 bases. This CDR3 has 13 amino acids. Germline V gene sequence: CDR1 MNHNS, CDR2 SASEGT. CDR3 sequence reads: CASKDTEFNEQFF. The CDR3 coding sequence is TGTGCCAGCAAGGATACAGAGTTCAATGAGCAGTTCTTC.

The J gene is TRBJ2-1, the V gene TRBV7-6; a possible D gene is TRBD2 (6 bases). From germline, CDR1 is SGHVS and CDR2 FNYEAQ. This CDR3 is built from 14 residues. Deletions cut 3 bases from V and 7 bases from J, with 13 bases between. In DNA, the CDR3 is TGTGCCAGCAGCTTGTTCGGGAGAAGGAATGAGCAGTTCTTC. This translates into CASSLFGRRNEQFF. The whole variable domain, filled in from reference TRBV7-6 and TRBJ2-1, reads GAGVSQSPRYKVTKRGQDVALRCDPISGHVSLYWYRQALGQGPEFLTYFNYEAQQDKSGLPNDRFSAERPEGSISTLTIQRTEQRDSAMYRCASSLFGRRNEQFFGPGTRLTVL.

This chain uses TRBV19 with TRBJ2-1; 9 nucleotides line up with TRBD2. From germline, CDR1 is LNHDA and CDR2 SQIVND (reference sequence). J lost 9 bases, V lost 3 bases, and 9 bases had no gene match. The CDR3 spans 15 residues. CDR3: CASSMGSAGGVEQFF. The CDR3 region has the DNA TGTGCCAGTAGTATGGGGTCGGCGGGAGGGGTTGAGCAGTTCTTC.

The rearrangement links TRBV5-1 to TRBJ2-7; D ambiguous. V lost 4 bases to trimming and J lost 6 bases, with 8 bases between them. The CDR3 is 11 amino acids. Germline lookup yields CDR1 SGHRS and CDR2 YFSETQ. The CDR3 is CASSLGPEQYF. The CDR3 DNA follows: TGCGCCAGCAGCCTCGGTCCCGAGCAGTACTTC. The whole variable domain, remainder taken from reference TRBV5-1 and TRBJ2-7, is KAGVTQTPRYLIKTRGQQVTLSCSPISGHRSVSWYQQTPGQGLQFLFEYFSETQRNKGNFPGRFSGRQFSNSRSEMNVSTLELGDSALYLCASSLGPEQYFGPGTRLTVT.